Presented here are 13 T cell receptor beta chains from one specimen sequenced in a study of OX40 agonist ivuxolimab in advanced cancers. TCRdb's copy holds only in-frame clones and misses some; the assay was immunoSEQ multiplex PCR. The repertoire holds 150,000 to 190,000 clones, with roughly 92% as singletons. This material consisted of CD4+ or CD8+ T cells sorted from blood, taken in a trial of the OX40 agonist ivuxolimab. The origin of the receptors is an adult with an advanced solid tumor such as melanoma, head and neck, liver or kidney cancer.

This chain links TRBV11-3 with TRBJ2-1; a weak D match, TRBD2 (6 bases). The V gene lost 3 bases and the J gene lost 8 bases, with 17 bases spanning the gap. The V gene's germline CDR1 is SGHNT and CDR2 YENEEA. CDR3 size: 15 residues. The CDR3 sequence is CASSLGTVRGYEQFF. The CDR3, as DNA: TGTGCCAGCAGCTTGGGGACTGTTAGGGGCTATGAGCAGTTCTTC.

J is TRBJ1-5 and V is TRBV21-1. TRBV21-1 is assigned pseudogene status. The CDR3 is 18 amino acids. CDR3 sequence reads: CASSKGGDPPLGNQPQHF. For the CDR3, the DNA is TGTGCCAGCAGCAAAGGGGGGGACCCTCCGTTAGGCAATCAGCCCCAGCATTTT.

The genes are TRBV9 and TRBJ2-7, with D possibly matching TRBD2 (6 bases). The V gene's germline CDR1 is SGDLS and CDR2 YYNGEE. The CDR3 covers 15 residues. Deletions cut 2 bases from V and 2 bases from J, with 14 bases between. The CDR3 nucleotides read TGTGCCAGCAGCGTGGTGGACGGCGGGGCCTACGAGCAGTACTTC. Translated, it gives CASSVVDGGAYEQYF.

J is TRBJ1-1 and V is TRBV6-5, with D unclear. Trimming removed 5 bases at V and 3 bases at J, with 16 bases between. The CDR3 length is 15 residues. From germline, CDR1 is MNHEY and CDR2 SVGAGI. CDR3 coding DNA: TGTGCCAGCAGTCCCAGAATCCTGGCGGACACTGAAGCTTTCTTT. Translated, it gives CASSPRILADTEAFF.

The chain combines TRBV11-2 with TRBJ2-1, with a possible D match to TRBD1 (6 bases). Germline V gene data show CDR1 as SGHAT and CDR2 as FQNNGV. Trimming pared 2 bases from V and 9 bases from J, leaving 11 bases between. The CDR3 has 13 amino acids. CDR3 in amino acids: CASSLYEGVEQFF. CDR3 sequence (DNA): TGTGCCAGCAGCTTATATGAGGGGGTTGAGCAGTTCTTC. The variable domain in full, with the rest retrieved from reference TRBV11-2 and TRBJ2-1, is EAGVAQSPRYKIIEKRQSVAFWCNPISGHATLYWYQQILGQGPKLLIQFQNNGVVDDSQLPKDRFSAERLKGVDSTLKIQPAKLEDSAVYLCASSLYEGVEQFFGPGTRLTVL.

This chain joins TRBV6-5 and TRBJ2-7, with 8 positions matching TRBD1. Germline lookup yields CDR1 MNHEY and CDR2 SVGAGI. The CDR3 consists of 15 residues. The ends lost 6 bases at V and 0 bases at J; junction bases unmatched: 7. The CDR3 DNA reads TGTGCCAGCAGGCGGGCACAGGGGGACTCCTACGAGCAGTACTTC. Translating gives CASRRAQGDSYEQYF.

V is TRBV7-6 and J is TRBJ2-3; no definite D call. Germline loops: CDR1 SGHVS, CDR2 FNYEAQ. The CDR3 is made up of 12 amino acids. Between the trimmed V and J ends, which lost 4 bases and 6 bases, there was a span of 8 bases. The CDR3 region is CASSSPADTQYF. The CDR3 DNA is TGTGCCAGCAGCTCGCCCGCGGATACGCAGTATTTT.

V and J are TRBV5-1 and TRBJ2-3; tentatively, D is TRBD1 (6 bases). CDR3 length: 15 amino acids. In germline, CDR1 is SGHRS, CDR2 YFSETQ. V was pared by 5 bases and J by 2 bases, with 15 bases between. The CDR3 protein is CASRPWGQNTDTQYF. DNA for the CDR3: TGCGCCAGCAGGCCTTGGGGGCAGAACACAGATACGCAGTATTTT.

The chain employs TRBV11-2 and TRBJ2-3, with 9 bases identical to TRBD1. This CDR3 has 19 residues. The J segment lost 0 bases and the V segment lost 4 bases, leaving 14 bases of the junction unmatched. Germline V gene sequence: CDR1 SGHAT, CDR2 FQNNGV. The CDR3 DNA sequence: TGTGCCAGCAGCTACTACCCAACCCTAACAGGGGGCAGCACAGATACGCAGTATTTT. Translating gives CASSYYPTLTGGSTDTQYF.

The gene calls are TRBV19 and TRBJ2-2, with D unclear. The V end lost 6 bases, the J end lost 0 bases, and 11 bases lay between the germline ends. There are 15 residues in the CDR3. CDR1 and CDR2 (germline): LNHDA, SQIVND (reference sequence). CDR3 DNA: TGTGCCAGTAGGCCCGGTCACGCGAACACCGGGGAGCTGTTTTTT. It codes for CASRPGHANTGELFF.

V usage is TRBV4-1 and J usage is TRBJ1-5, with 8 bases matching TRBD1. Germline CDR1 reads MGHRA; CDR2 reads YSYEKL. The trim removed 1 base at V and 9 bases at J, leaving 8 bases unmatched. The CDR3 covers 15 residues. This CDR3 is CASSQGGQDYVPQHF. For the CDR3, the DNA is TGCGCCAGCAGCCAAGGGGGACAGGATTATGTGCCCCAGCATTTT.

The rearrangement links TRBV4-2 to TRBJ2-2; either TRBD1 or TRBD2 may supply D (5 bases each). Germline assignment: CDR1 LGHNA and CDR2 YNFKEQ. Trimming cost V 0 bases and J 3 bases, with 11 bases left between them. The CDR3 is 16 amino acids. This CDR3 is CASSQELGRYTGELFF. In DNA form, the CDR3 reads TGTGCCAGCAGCCAAGAGTTGGGACGGTACACCGGGGAGCTGTTTTTT.

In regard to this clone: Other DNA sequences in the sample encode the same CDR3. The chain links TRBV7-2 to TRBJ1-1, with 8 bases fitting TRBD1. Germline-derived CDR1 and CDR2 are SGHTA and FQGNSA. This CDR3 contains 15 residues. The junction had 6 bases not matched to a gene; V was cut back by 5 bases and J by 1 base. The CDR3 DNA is TGTGCCAGCAGCCCCCGGACAGGGAGGAACACTGAAGCTTTCTTT. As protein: CASSPRTGRNTEAFF.